Reported below is one T cell receptor beta chain. The ends lost 5 bases at V and 5 bases at J; junction bases unmatched: 5. The V gene's germline CDR1 is SEHNR and CDR2 FQNEAQ (reference sequence). This CDR3 region has 15 residues. This table comes from immunoSEQ multiplex PCR, and its TCRdb copy is limited to in-frame clones, with some not included. The sample has 150,000 to 200,000 clones, 85% to 95% seen once. The sample comes from a study of T cell responses to AZD1222 COVID-19 vaccine. The receptor's source is an adult in good health. The V call is TRBV7-9, the J call TRBJ2-4, with TRBD1 identical over 11 bases. The sequencing used peripheral blood, collected on day 0 of AZD1222 vaccination. The CDR3 reads CASSRTGGNQNIQYF. The CDR3 nucleotides are TGTGCCAGCAGCCGGACAGGGGGCAACCAAAACATTCAGTACTTC.